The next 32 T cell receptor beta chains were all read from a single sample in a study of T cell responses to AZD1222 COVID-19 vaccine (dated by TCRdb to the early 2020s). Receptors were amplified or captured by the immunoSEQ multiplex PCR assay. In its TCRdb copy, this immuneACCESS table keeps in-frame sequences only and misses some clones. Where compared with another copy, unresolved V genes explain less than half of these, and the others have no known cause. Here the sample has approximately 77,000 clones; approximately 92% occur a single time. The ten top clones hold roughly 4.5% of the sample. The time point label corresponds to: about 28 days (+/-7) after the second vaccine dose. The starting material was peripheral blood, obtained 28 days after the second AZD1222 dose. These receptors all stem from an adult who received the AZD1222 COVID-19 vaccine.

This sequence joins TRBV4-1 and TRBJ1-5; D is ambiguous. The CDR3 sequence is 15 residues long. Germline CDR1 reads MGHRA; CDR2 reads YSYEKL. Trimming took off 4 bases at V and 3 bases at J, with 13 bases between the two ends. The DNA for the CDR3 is TGCGCCAGCAGCCCGGGTGGCGCTAACAATCAGCCCCAGCATTTT. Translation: CASSPGGANNQPQHF.

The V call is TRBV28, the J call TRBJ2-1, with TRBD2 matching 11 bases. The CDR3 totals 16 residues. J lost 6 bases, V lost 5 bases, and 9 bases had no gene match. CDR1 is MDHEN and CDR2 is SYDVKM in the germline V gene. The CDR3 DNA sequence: TGTGCCAGCAGTCGACTGGGGCTAGCGGGAGGCAATGAGCAGTTCTTC. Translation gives CASSRLGLAGGNEQFF.

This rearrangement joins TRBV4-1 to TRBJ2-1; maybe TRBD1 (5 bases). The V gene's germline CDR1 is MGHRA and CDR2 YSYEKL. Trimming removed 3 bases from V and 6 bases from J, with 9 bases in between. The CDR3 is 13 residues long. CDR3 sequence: CASSQQGFNEQFF. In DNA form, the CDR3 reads TGCGCCAGCAGCCAGCAGGGATTCAATGAGCAGTTCTTC.

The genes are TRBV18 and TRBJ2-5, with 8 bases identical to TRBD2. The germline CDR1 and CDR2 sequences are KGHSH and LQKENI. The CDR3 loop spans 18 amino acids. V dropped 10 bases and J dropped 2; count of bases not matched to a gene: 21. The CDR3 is CAIPSGPGTRAFQETQYF. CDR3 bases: TGTGCCATCCCTTCCGGCCCCGGGACTAGAGCCTTTCAAGAGACCCAGTACTTC.

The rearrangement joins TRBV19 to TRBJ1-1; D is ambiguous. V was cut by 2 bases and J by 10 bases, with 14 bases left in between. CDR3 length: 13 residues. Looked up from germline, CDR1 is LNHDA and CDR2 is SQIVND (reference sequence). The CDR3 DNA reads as TGTGCCAGTAGTATACGTCCGAACCCGATAGCTTTCTTT. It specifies CASSIRPNPIAFF.

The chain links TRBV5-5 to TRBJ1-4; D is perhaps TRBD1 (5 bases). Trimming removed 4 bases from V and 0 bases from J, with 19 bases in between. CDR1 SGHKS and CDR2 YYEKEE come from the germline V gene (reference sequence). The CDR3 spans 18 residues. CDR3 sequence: CASSPAGPGETTNEKLFF. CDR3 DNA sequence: TGTGCCAGCAGCCCCGCGGGGCCGGGGGAGACAACTAATGAAAAACTGTTTTTT.

The CDR3 region is CASSQELTNYGYTF. The CDR3 nucleotides read TGTGCCAGCAGCCAAGAGTTGACTAACTATGGCTACACCTTC. The rearrangement joins TRBV4-2 to TRBJ1-2; D remains unclear. Germline V gene lookup returns CDR1 LGHNA and CDR2 YNFKEQ. This CDR3 is built from 14 residues. The V and J ends lost 0 bases and 0 bases respectively, with 5 bases between them.

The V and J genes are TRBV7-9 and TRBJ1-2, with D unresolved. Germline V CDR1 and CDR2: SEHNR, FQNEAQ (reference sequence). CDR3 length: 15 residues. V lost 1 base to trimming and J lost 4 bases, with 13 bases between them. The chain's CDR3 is CASSLGREPVYGYTF. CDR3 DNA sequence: TGTGCCAGCAGCTTAGGTCGAGAACCTGTCTATGGCTACACCTTC.

DNA for the CDR3: TGTGCCACCAGCTCCCGACAGCGGGAGGGAAACGAGCAGTACTTC. Its translation is CATSSRQREGNEQYF. This sequence joins TRBV15 and TRBJ2-7; 10 bases are shared with TRBD2. The germline V gene has CDR1 LNHNV and CDR2 YYDKDF (reference sequence). The V segment lost 5 bases and the J segment 5 bases; nucleotides outside the gene matches: 9. The CDR3 is 15 amino acids. The full variable domain, with the rest looked up from reference TRBV15 and TRBJ2-7, is DAMVIQNPRYQVTQFGKPVTLSCSQTLNHNVMYWYQQKSSQAPKLLFHYYDKDFNNEADTPDNFQSRRPNTSFCFLDIRSPGLGDTAMYLCATSSRQREGNEQYFGPGTRLTVT.

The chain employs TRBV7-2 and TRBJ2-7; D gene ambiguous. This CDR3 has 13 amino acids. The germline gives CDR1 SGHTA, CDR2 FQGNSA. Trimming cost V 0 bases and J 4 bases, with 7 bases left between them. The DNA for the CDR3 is TGTGCCAGCAGCTTAGCGGGCAGATACGAGCAGTACTTC. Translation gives CASSLAGRYEQYF.

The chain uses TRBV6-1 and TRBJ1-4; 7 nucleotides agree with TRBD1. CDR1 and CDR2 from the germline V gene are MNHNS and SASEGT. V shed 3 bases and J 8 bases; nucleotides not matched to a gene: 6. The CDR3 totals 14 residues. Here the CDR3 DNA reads TGTGCCAGCAGTGACAGGGGGATCTGGGAAAAACTGTTTTTT. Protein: CASSDRGIWEKLFF.

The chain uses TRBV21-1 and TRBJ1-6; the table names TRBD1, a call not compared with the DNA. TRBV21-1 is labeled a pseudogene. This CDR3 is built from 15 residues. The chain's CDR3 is CASSKSQGFNSPLHF. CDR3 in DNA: TGTGCCAGCAGCAAATCACAGGGGTTTAATTCACCCCTCCACTTT.

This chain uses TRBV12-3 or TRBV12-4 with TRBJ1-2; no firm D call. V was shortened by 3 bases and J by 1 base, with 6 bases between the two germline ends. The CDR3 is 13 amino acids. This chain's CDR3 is CASSLVYNYGYTF. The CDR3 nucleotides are TGTGCCAGCAGTTTGGTTTATAACTATGGCTACACCTTC.

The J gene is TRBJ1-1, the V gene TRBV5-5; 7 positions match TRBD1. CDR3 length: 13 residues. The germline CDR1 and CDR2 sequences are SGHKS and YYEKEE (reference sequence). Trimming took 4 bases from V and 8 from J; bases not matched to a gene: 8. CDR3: CASSPEGAGEAFF. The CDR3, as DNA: TGTGCCAGCAGCCCGGAGGGGGCAGGGGAAGCTTTCTTT.

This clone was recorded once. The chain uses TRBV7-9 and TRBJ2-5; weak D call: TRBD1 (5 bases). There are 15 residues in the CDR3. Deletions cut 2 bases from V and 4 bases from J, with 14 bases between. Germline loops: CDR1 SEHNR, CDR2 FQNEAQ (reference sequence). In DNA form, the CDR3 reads TGTGCCAGCAGCTTACGCGGACATACAGGAGAGACCCAGTACTTC. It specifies CASSLRGHTGETQYF.

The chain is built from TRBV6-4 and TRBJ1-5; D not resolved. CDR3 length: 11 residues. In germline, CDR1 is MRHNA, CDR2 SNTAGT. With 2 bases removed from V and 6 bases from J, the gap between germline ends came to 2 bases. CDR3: CASSDVQPQHF. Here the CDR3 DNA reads TGTGCCAGCAGTGACGTTCAGCCCCAGCATTTT.

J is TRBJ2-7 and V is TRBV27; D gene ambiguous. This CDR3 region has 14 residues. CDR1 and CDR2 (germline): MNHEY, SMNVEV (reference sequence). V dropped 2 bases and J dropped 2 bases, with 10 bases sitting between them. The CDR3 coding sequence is TGTGCCAGCAGTTTAGTCTCCCGAGCCTACGAGCAGTACTTC. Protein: CASSLVSRAYEQYF.

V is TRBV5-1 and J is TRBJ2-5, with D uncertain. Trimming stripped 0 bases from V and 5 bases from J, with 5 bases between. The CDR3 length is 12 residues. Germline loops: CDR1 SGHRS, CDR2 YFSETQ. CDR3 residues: CASSLDMETQYF. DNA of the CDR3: TGCGCCAGCAGCTTGGATATGGAGACCCAGTACTTC.

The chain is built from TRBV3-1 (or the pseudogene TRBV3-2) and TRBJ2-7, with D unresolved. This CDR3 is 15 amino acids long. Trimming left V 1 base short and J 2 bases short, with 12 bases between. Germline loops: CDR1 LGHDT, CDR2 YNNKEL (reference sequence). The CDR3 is CASSQGQAPAYEQYF. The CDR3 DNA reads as TGTGCCAGCAGCCAAGGGCAGGCGCCGGCCTACGAGCAGTACTTC.

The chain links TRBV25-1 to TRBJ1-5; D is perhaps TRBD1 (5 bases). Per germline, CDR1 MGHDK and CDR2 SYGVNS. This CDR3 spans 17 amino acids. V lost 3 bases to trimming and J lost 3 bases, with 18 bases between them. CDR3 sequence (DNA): TGTGCCAGCAGTGAGGGGGGGAGGGGTGGTGTCAATCAGCCCCAGCATTTT. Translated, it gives CASSEGGRGGVNQPQHF.

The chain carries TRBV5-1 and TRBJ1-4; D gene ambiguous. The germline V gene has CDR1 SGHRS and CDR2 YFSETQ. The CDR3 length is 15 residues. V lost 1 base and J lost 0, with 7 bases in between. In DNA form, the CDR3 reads TGCGCCAGCAGCTTGACGCAGGCAACTAATGAAAAACTGTTTTTT. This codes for CASSLTQATNEKLFF.

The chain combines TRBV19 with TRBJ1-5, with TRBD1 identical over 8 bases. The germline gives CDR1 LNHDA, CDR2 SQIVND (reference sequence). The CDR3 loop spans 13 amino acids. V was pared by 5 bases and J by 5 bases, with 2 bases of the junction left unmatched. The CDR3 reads CASSAQGDQPQHF. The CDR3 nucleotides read TGTGCCAGTAGTGCACAGGGGGATCAGCCCCAGCATTTT. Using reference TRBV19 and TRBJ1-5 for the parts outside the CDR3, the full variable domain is DGGITQSPKYLFRKEGQNVTLSCEQNLNHDAMYWYRQDPGQGLRLIYYSQIVNDFQKGDIAEGYSVSREKKESFPLTVTSAQKNPTAFYLCASSAQGDQPQHFGDGTRLSIL.

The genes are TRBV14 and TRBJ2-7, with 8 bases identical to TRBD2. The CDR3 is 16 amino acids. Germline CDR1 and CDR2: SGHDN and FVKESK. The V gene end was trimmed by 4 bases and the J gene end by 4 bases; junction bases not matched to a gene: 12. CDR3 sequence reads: CASSRTGTRGMYEQYF. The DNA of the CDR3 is TGTGCCAGCAGCCGAACAGGGACTAGGGGTATGTACGAGCAGTACTTC.

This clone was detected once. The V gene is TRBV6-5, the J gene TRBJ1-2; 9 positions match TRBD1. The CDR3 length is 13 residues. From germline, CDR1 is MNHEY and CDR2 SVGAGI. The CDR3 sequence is CAIQQGQGGGYTF. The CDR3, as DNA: TGTGCTATTCAACAGGGACAGGGAGGTGGCTACACCTTC.

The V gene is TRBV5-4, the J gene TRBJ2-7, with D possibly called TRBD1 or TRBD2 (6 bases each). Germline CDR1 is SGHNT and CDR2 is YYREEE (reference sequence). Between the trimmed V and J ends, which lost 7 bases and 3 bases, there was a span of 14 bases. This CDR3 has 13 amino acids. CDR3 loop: CASGTGTLYEQYF. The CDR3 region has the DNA TGTGCCAGCGGCACAGGGACTCTCTACGAGCAGTACTTC.

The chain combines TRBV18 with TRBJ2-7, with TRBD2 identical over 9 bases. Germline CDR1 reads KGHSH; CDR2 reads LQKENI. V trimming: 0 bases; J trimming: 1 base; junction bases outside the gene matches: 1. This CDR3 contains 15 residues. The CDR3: CASSPPLAGSYEQYF. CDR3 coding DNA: TGTGCCAGCTCACCACCCCTAGCGGGATCCTACGAGCAGTACTTC.

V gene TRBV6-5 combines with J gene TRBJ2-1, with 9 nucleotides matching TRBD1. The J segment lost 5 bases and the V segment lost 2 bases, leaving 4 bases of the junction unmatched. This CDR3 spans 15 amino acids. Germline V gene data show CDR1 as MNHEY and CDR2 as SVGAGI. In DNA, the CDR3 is TGTGCCAGCAGTTACGCCGGGACAGGGAACAATGAGCAGTTCTTC. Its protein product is CASSYAGTGNNEQFF.

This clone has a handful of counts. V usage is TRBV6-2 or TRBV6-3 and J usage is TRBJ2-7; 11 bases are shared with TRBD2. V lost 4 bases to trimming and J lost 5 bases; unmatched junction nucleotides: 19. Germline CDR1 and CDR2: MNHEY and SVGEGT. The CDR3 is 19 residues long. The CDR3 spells CASSSLTLSQLAGEHEQYF. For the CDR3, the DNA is TGTGCCAGCAGTTCCCTCACCCTTTCACAACTAGCGGGAGAACACGAGCAGTACTTC.

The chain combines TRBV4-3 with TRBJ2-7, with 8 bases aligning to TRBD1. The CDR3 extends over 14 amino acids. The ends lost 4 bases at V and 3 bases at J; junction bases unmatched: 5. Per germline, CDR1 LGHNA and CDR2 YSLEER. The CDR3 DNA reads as TGCGCCAGCAGCCCAGACAGGGGCCTCTACGAGCAGTACTTC. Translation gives CASSPDRGLYEQYF.

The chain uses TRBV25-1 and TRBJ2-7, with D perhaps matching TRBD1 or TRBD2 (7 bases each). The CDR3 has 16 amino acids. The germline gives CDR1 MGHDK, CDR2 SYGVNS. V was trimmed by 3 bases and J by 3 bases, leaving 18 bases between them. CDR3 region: CASSDMGAGQLYEQYF. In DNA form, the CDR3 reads TGTGCCAGCAGTGATATGGGAGCGGGACAGCTCTACGAGCAGTACTTC.

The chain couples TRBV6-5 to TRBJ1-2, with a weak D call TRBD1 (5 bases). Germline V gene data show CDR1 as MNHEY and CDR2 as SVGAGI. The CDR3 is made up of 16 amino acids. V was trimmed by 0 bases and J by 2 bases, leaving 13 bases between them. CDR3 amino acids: CASSYSSGLINYGYTF. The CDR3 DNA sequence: TGTGCCAGCAGTTACTCATCGGGACTGATAAACTATGGCTACACCTTC.

The CDR3 DNA reads as TGTGCCAGCAGCCCCGTGGGACAGAATCAGCCCCAGCATTTT. This gives the protein CASSPVGQNQPQHF. The J gene is TRBJ1-5, the V gene TRBV7-2; 7 bases align to TRBD1. CDR3 length: 14 residues. V trimming: 5 bases; J trimming: 4 bases; junction bases outside the gene matches: 5. Germline loops: CDR1 SGHTA, CDR2 FQGNSA.